This record looks at one T cell receptor beta chain sequence and its context. This sample stems from a study of blood T cell repertoires in COVID-19. TCRdb's copy holds only in-frame clones and misses some; the assay was immunoSEQ multiplex PCR. Of about 150,000 clones in the sample, around 90% were seen once. The CDR3 runs 14 residues. V lost 1 base and J lost 1, with 8 bases in between. The germline V gene has CDR1 SEHNR and CDR2 FQNEAQ (reference sequence). The V call is TRBV7-9, the J call TRBJ2-7; D unclear. Material for sequencing was peripheral blood. The TCR was taken from a woman aged 60 to 75 with active or convalescent COVID-19. CDR3 sequence (DNA): TGTGCCAGCAGCTTAGATCAGGCGTCCTACGAGCAGTACTTC. It yields the protein CASSLDQASYEQYF.